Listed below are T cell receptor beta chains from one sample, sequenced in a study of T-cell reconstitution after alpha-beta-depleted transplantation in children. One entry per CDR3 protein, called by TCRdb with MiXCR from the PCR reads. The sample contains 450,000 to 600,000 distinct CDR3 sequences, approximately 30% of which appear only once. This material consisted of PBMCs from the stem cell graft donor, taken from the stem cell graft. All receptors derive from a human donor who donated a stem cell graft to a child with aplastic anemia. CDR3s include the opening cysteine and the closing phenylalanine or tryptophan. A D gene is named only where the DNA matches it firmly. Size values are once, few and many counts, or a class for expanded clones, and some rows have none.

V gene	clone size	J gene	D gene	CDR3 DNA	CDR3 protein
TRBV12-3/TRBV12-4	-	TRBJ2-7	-	TGTGCCAGCAGTCCGGCGGGCGTCGAGCAGTACTTC	CASSPAGVEQYF
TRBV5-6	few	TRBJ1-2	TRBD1	TGTGCCACCTTGGACAGGGGGCAACGTGGCTACACCTTC	CATLDRGQRGYTF
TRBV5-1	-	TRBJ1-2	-	TGCGCCAGCAGCTTGGGTGGGGAGTCGAGCTATGGCTACACCTTC	CASSLGGESSYGYTF
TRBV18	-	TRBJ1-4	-	TGTGCCAGCTCACCACCAACGGGGGAAAAACTGTTTTTT	CASSPPTGEKLFF
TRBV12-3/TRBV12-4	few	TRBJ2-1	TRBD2	TGTGCCAGCAGTTGGGCCGGGACTAGCGGCTACAATGAGCAGTTCTTC	CASSWAGTSGYNEQFF
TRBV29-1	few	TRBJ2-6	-	TGCAGCGTTGCCCCTTCTGGGGCCAACGTCCTGACTTTC	CSVAPSGANVLTF
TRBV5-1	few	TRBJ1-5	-	TGCGCCAGCAGCATGGGACAACCAGGCAATCAGCCCCAGCATTTT	CASSMGQPGNQPQHF
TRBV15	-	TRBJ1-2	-	TGTGCCACCAGCGATGAACTAGGATATGGCTACACCTTC	CATSDELGYGYTF
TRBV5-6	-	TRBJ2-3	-	TGTGCCAGCAGCTTCGAGGGTATCACAGATACGCAGTATTTT	CASSFEGITDTQYF
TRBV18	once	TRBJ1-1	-	TGTGCCAGCTCACCTCAAGCCGTTGCTGGGGGCACTGAAGCTTTCTTT	CASSPQAVAGGTEAFF
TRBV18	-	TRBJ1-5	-	TGTGCCAGCTCACCCATAGGGGCGGCTGGGGGTCGCAATCAGCCCCAGCATTTT	CASSPIGAAGGRNQPQHF
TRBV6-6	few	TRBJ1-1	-	TGTGCCAGCAGTCCTACTCCGAACCCTGAAGCTTTCTTT	CASSPTPNPEAFF
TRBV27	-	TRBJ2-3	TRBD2	TGTGCCAGCGCGGCGGGAGGGCCAGATACGCAGTATTTT	CASAAGGPDTQYF
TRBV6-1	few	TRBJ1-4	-	TGTGCCAGCACAGTACGGTTTAATGAAAAACTGTTTTTT	CASTVRFNEKLFF
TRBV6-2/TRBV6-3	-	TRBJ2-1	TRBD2	TGTGCCAGCAGACCGGGACTAGCGGCGAATGAGCAGTTCTTC	CASRPGLAANEQFF
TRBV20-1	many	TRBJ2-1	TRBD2	TGCAGTGCTAGGCCCTCGACTAGCGGGAGTTCCTACAATGAGCAGTTCTTC	CSARPSTSGSSYNEQFF
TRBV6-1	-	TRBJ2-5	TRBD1	TGTGCCAGCAGTAGACAGGGGGCGGAGACCCAGTACTTC	CASSRQGAETQYF
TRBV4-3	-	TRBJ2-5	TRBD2	TGCGCCAGCAGCCAAGGACCTAGCGGGAGGGCCGGGGAGACCCAGTACTTC	CASSQGPSGRAGETQYF
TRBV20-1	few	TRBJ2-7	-	TGCAGTGCTAGATCGTATGGGACGGATGTTTTTAATGGTGAGCAGTACTTC	CSARSYGTDVFNGEQYF
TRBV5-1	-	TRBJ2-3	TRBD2	TGCGCCAGCAGCTGGACAAGGAGGGGACTAGCGGATAGCACAGATACGCAGTATTTT	CASSWTRRGLADSTDTQYF
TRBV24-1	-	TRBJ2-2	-	TGTGCCACCAGTGGGGTAGTAGGCACCGGGGAGCTGTTTTTT	CATSGVVGTGELFF
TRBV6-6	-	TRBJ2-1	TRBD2	TGTGCCAGCAGTTATCGACGGGGGGATGAGCAGTTCTTC	CASSYRRGDEQFF
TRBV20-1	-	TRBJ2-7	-	TGCAGTGCTTGGAACCCGAGTGGGGGGGCGCGGTACGAGCAGTACTTC	CSAWNPSGGARYEQYF
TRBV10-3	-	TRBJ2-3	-	TGTGCCATCAGTGAGTCCGGCGGAGCTAGCACAGATACGCAGTATTTT	CAISESGGASTDTQYF
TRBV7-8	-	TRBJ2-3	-	TGTGCCAGCAGCCGGGACAACGTACAGTATTTT	CASSRDNVQYF
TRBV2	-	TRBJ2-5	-	TGTGCCAGCAGTGGCGGTCCAGGGGGGGGTGAGACCCAGTACTTC	CASSGGPGGGETQYF
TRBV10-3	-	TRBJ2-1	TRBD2	TGTGCCATCAGTGTAGGTCTAGCGGGAGAGGATGAGCAGTTCTTC	CAISVGLAGEDEQFF
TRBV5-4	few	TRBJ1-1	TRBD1	TGTGCCAGCAGCTTCGGGACAGTATTGAACACTGAAGCTTTCTTT	CASSFGTVLNTEAFF
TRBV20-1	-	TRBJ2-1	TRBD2	TGCAGTGCTTACCCGAGCTCTAGCGGGAGGCGGAATGAGCAGTTCTTC	CSAYPSSSGRRNEQFF
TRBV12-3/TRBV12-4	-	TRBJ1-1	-	TGTGCCAGCAGTTTCGACAGGATAAACACTGAAGCTTTCTTT	CASSFDRINTEAFF
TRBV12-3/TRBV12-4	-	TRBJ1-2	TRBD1	TGTGCCAGCAGTTTACAGGGACAGGGAAACTATGGCTACACCTTC	CASSLQGQGNYGYTF
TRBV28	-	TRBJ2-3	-	TGTGCCAGCAGCTCCTCAGCCGGTGGCACAGATACGCAGTATTTT	CASSSSAGGTDTQYF
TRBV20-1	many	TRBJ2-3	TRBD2	TGCAGTGCTAGAGATGGGGGGGAGAGGGCAGATACGCAGTATTTT	CSARDGGERADTQYF